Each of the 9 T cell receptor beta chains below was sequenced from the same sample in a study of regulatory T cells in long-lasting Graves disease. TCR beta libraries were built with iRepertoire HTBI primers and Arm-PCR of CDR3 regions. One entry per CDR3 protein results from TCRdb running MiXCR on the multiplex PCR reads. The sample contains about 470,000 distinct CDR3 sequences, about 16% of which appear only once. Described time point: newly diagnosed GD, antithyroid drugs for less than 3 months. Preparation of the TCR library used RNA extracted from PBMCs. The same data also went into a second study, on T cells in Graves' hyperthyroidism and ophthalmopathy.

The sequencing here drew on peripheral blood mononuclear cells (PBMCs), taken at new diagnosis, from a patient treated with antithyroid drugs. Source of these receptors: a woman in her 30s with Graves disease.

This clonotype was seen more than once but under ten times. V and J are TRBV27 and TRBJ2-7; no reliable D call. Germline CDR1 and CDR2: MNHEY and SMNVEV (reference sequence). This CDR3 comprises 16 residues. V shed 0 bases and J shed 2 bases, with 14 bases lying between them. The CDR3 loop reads CASSLSLETETYEQYF. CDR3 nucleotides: TGTGCCAGCAGTTTATCACTCGAGACGGAAACCTACGAGCAGTACTTC.

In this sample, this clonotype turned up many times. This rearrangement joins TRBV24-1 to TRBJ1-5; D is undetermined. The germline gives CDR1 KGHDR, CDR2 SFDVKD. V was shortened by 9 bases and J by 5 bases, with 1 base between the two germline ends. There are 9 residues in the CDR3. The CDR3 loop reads CATHQPQHF. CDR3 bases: TGTGCCACCCATCAGCCCCAGCATTTT.

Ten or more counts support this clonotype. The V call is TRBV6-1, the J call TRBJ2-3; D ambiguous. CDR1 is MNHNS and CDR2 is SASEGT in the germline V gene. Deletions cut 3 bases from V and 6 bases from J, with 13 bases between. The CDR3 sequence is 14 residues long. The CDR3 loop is CASSDVGPPDTQYF. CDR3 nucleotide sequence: TGTGCCAGCAGTGACGTGGGCCCCCCGGATACGCAGTATTTT.

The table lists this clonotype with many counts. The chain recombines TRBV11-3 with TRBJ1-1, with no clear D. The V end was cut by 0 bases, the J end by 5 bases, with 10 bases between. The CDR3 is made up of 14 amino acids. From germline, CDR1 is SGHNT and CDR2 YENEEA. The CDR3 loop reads CASSLDYERTEAFF. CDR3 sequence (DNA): TGTGCCAGCAGCTTAGATTACGAGCGGACTGAAGCTTTCTTT.

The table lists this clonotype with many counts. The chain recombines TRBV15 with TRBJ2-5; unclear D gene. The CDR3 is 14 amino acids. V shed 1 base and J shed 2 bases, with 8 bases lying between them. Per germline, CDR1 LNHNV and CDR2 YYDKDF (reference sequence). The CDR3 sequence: CATSRGIGQETQYF. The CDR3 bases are TGTGCCACCAGCAGAGGAATAGGACAAGAGACCCAGTACTTC.

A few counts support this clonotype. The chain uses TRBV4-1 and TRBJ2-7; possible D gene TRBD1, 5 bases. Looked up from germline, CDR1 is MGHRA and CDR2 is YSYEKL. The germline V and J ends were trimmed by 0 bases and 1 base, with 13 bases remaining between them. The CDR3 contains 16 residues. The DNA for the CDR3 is TGCGCCAGCAGCCAAGATGGGGCTAGTAAATCCTACGAGCAGTACTTC. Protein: CASSQDGASKSYEQYF.

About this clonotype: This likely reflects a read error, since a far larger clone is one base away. CDR3 nucleotide sequence: TGTGCCAGCAGTAGGTTGGACAGGGCCCAAGAGACCCAGTTCTTC. This encodes CASSRLDRAQETQFF. The chain uses TRBV12-3 or TRBV12-4 and TRBJ2-1, with TRBD1 matching over 8 bases. V shed 5 bases and J 13 bases; nucleotides not matched to a gene: 16. CDR3 length: 15 residues.

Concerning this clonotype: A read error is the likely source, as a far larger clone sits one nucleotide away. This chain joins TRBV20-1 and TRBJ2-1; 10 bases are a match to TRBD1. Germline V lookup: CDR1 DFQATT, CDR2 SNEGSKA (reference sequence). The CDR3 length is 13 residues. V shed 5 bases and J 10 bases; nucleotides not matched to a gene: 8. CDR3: CSAPPGQGYEQFF. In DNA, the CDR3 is TGCAGTGCTCCTCCGGGACAGGGGTACGAGCAGTTCTTC.

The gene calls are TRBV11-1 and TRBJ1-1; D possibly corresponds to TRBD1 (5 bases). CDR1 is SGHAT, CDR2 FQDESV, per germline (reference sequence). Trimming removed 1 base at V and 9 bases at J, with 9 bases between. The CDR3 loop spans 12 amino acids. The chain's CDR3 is CASSLGTPKAFF. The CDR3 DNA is TGTGCCAGCAGCTTAGGGACACCTAAAGCTTTCTTT.